This entry is about one T cell receptor beta chain. As yet, its antigen is unknown. Sequencing used immunoSEQ multiplex PCR; TCRdb keeps in-frame clones, though not all of them. In the table there are 140,000 to 150,000 clones, roughly 92% of which are singletons. This entry is derived from a study of T cell responses to AZD1222 COVID-19 vaccine. Study summary: Second-dose timings of about 4 or about 12 weeks were pooled. Notes on the study in general: Clonal diversity may have been underestimated, and the donors were mostly white British, with more females than males. Only a handful of AZD1222 recipients, about six in all, had baseline seropositivity. Two AZD1222 administrations were followed by greater Spike-specific TCR breadth and depth.

Trimming shortened V by 0 bases and J by 8 bases, and 15 bases separated the two germline ends. The V gene's germline CDR1 is SGHRS and CDR2 YFSETQ. This CDR3 has 15 residues. This chain joins TRBV5-1 and TRBJ2-1, with TRBD2 as a possible D gene (5 bases). This TCR came from an adult in good health. This sample comprised peripheral blood, obtained on day 0 of AZD1222 vaccination. The CDR3 region is CASSLAGNRPHEQFF. The CDR3 coding sequence is TGCGCCAGCAGCTTGGCCGGGAATCGCCCCCATGAGCAGTTCTTC.